The sample holds a few counts of the clone carrying this T cell receptor (beta chain). What it recognizes is unknown. Both TRBC1 and TRBC2 were covered by a beta constant-region primer of two equimolar oligonucleotides. Nested alpha and beta constant-region primers with the SP2 primer drove four PCR rounds on ligated cDNA. TCRdb analysed the UMI-ligation and nested PCR reads with MiXCR anew, one entry per CDR3 protein. Of 150,000 or so distinct CDR3 sequences detected, under 25% appear once; the ten largest clones hold roughly 0.1%. The record originates from a study of naive and memory T cell subsets. Four subsets defined by CD45RA and CD27 were sorted after CD3, CD4, CD8 and live/dead staining. Study findings and constraints: A few larger clonotypes appeared in naive repertoires, especially CD8, possibly memory cells re-expressing CD45RA. Diversity fell and Gini index rose from naive through CM, EM, EMRA.

This CDR3 is built from 14 residues. J was trimmed by 4 bases and V by 9 bases; bases with no gene match: 8. Germline V gene lookup returns CDR1 SGHNT and CDR2 YYREEE (reference sequence). Sequencing used naive CD4+ T cells from blood. V is TRBV5-4 and J is TRBJ2-1; 9 bases are shared with TRBD2. The sequence was obtained from a human donor in good health. The CDR3 sequence: CATRGLAGYNEQFF. The CDR3, as DNA: TGTGCCACTCGGGGCCTAGCGGGATACAATGAGCAGTTCTTC. Full variable domain (missing parts from reference TRBV5-4 and TRBJ2-1): ETGVTQSPTHLIKTRGQQVTLRCSSQSGHNTVSWYQQALGQGPQFIFQYYREEENGRGNFPPRFSGLQFPNYSSELNVNALELDDSALYLCATRGLAGYNEQFFGPGTRLTVL.